The T cell receptor (beta chain) under discussion was sequenced for a study of blood T cell repertoires in COVID-19. In the study overall: The cDNA or gDNA used as material had been derived from T cells, B-cell-depleted T cells, or PBMCs.

The CDR3 is 12 residues long. CDR1 is MNHEY and CDR2 is SVGEGT in the germline V gene. The V end was cut by 6 bases, the J end by 5 bases, with 8 bases between. Here immunoSEQ multiplex PCR was the method, and the copy in TCRdb shows in-frame clones only, minus some. The table has 140,000 or so clones, 65% to 90% seen once; the top ten hold about 7.5%. The TCR sequence derives from a human donor in a cohort sampled during active COVID-19. This chain links TRBV6-2 or TRBV6-3 with TRBJ1-5; the D is unclear. Material for sequencing was peripheral blood. The CDR3 region is CASSLTHQPQHF. CDR3 sequence (DNA): TGTGCCAGCAGCCTGACTCATCAGCCCCAGCATTTT.